One sample yielded the 11 T cell receptor beta chains listed below, sequenced in a study of glioma-infiltrating T cells. Amplification of TCR alpha and beta CDR3 regions from RNA used iRepertoire nested multiplex PCR. TCRdb independently ran MiXCR on the multiplex PCR reads; one entry per CDR3 protein. The sample carries fewer than 500,000 distinct CDR3 sequences, 35% to 45% recorded once. Sequencing used glioma tissue, nonneoplastic brain tissue, or PBMCs (not recorded which). The receptor source for this set is a human donor with low-grade glioma or glioblastoma, undergoing nonglioma brain surgery, or in good health (not recorded which).

Of note for this clonotype: A much larger clone is a single base away; this may be a read error. The chain links TRBV6-1 to TRBJ1-2; 7 nucleotides agree with TRBD1. Germline-derived CDR1 and CDR2 are MNHNS and SASEGT. The CDR3 loop spans 13 amino acids. The CDR3 DNA reads as TGTGTCAGCAGTGATCCAGGGGGAAGGGGCTACACCTTC. Protein sequence: CVSSDPGGRGYTF.

J is TRBJ2-3 and V is TRBV18; the D gene is possibly TRBD2 (6 bases). The germline V gene has CDR1 KGHSH and CDR2 LQKENI. The ends were cut back, 3 bases at V and 5 bases at J, with 15 bases in the middle. The CDR3 covers 15 residues. CDR3 in amino acids: CASSPRQGGGDTQYF. In DNA form, the CDR3 reads TGTGCCAGCTCACCCCGCCAGGGAGGAGGAGATACGCAGTATTTT.

A remark on this clonotype: Possible read error: a much larger clone is one base away. The rearrangement links TRBV6-2 or TRBV6-3 to TRBJ2-1, with 10 bases matching TRBD2. This CDR3 contains 15 residues. In germline, CDR1 is MNHEY, CDR2 SVGEGT. With V trimmed by 7 bases and J by 3 bases, 6 bases remained unmatched. CDR3 DNA: TGTGCCAGCATGGCTAGCGGGAGTCGCTACAATGAGCAGTTCTTC. Translated, it gives CASMASGSRYNEQFF.

Here the CDR3 DNA reads TGTGCCACTCGGACAGGCCACTCTGGGGCCAACGTCCTGACTTTC. Translated: CATRTGHSGANVLTF. The chain has TRBV6-1 and TRBJ2-6; 7 nucleotides match TRBD1. CDR3 length equals 15 residues. Germline CDR1 and CDR2: MNHNS and SASEGT. J was trimmed by 0 bases and V by 10 bases; bases with no gene match: 6.

The sample holds a few counts of this clonotype. The chain is built from TRBV19 and TRBJ1-5; 8 bases line up with TRBD1. The CDR3 has 15 amino acids. Trimming removed 6 bases from V and 3 bases from J; junction bases left unmatched: 7. The germline V gene has CDR1 LNHDA and CDR2 SQIVND (reference sequence). The CDR3 region has the DNA TGTGCCAGTAGAACTTTGGGACAGGACAATCAGCCCCAGCATTTT. This codes for CASRTLGQDNQPQHF.

The V gene is TRBV11-1, the J gene TRBJ2-1; D unclear. TRBJ2-7 matches the DNA end more closely, so the J call is doubtful. Germline V gene data show CDR1 as SGHAT and CDR2 as FQDESV (reference sequence). This CDR3 is 14 amino acids long. CDR3 protein: CASSFAHLSYEQYF. The CDR3 DNA reads as TGTGCCAGCAGCTTCGCACATCTCTCCTACGAGCAGTACTTC.

Regarding this clonotype: At one boundary the junction diverges from the germline segment, which might be a read error. This rearrangement joins TRBV19 to TRBJ2-3, with 7 bases lining up with TRBD1. The length of the CDR3 is 17 residues. The V gene's germline CDR1 is LNHDA and CDR2 SQIVND (reference sequence). CDR3 DNA: TGTGCCAGTAGTCTCCGCGACAGCTGGGTAGGGACAGATACGCAGTACTTT. Its translation is CASSLRDSWVGTDTQYF.

This clonotype was observed at least ten times. The J gene is TRBJ2-3, the V gene TRBV27, with D possibly being TRBD2 (6 bases). CDR3 size: 16 residues. The germline CDR1 and CDR2 sequences are MNHEY and SMNVEV (reference sequence). V shed 5 bases and J shed 5 bases, with 20 bases lying between them. The CDR3: CASSLHPGRPRDTQYF. In DNA form, the CDR3 reads TGTGCCAGCAGTCTCCATCCGGGGAGGCCGCGAGATACGCAGTATTTT.

Ten or more counts support this clonotype. The chain is built from TRBV15 and TRBJ1-3; 7 bases align to TRBD1. After removal of 3 bases from V and 4 bases from J, the junction contained 15 bases not matched to a gene. The germline V gene encodes CDR1 LNHNV and CDR2 YYDKDF (reference sequence). The CDR3 is 18 amino acids. This CDR3 reads CATSREIDRARRGNTIYF. DNA of the CDR3: TGTGCCACCAGCAGGGAAATTGACAGGGCCAGACGGGGAAACACCATATATTTT.

Worth noting for this clonotype: This could be a read error, since a much larger clone is one nucleotide away. The chain links TRBV6-2 or TRBV6-3 to TRBJ2-7; TRBD2 agrees at 10 bases. From germline, CDR1 is MNHEY and CDR2 SVGEGT. V was clipped by 1 base and J by 9 bases; unmatched bases: 9. This CDR3 has 15 residues. DNA for the CDR3: TGTGCCAGCAGTTACTTTGCTAGCGGGAGCCACGGGCAGTACTTC. Translating gives CASSYFASGSHGQYF.

The chain uses TRBV5-1 and TRBJ2-1, with D possibly TRBD1 on 6 matching bases. V dropped 4 bases and J dropped 0 bases, with 17 bases sitting between them. Germline CDR1 reads SGHRS; CDR2 reads YFSETQ. CDR3 length: 17 amino acids. For the CDR3, the DNA is TGCGCCAGCAGCCAACCAGCCGGACAGCTCTCCTACAATGAGCAGTTCTTC. It translates to CASSQPAGQLSYNEQFF.